A single T cell receptor beta chain is shown here with its context. Its antigen is as yet unknown. This sample is part of a study of vaccination and CD4 T cells after COVID-19. Study details: There were six male and four female convalescents, and two of them were Hispanic. In culture, cells were exposed to overlapping spike peptides from SARS-CoV-2, HCoV-NL63, HCoV-OC43 and HCoV-229E.

Stated treatment: roughly ten-day PBMC culture with coronavirus spike peptide pools or control peptides (ViraFEST assay). Sequence data for DNA of cultured CD4+ T cells were generated by the Oncomine TCR Beta short-read assay. Genomic DNA from cultured CD4+ T cells was extracted. TCRdb re-analysed the PCR reads in MiXCR, keeping a single row per CDR3 protein. The table records more than 9,500 distinct CDR3 sequences, 53% of them present only once. The CDR3 contains 14 residues. Trimming pared 6 bases from V and 6 bases from J, leaving 18 bases between. Germline V gives CDR1 LGHNT, CDR2 FRNRAP. The receptor comes from a human donor who had recovered from COVID-19. The chain has TRBV12-5 and TRBJ2-7; possibly TRBD1 for D (5 bases). Sequenced: CD4+ T cells from blood, cultured in vitro. CDR3 sequence: CASGPQGPSVEQYF. CDR3 DNA sequence: TGTGCTAGTGGCCCCCAGGGCCCCTCGGTCGAGCAGTACTTC.